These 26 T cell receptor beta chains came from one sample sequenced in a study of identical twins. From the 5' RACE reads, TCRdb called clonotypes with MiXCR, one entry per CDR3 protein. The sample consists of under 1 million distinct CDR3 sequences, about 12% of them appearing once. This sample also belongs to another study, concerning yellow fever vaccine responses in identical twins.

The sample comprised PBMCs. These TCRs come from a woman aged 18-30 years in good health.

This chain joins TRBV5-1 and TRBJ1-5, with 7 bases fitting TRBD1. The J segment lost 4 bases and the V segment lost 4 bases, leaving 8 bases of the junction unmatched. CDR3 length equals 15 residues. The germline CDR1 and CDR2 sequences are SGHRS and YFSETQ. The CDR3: CASSHGTDWNQPQHF. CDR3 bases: TGCGCCAGCAGCCACGGGACAGATTGGAATCAGCCCCAGCATTTT. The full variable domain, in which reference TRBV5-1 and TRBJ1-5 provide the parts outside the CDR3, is KAGVTQTPRYLIKTRGQQVTLSCSPISGHRSVSWYQQTPGQGLQFLFEYFSETQRNKGNFPGRFSGRQFSNSRSEMNVSTLELGDSALYLCASSHGTDWNQPQHFGDGTRLSIL.

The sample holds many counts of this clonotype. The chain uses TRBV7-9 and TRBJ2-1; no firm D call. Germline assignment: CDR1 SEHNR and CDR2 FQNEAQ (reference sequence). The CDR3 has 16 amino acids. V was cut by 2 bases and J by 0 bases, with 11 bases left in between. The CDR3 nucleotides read TGTGCCAGCAGCTTAACTCGCGGTAGCTCCTACAATGAGCAGTTCTTC. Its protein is CASSLTRGSSYNEQFF.

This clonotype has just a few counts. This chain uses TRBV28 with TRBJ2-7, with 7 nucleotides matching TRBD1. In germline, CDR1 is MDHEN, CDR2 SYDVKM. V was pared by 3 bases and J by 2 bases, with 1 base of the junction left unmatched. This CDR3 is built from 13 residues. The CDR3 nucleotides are TGTGCCAGCAGTTTCCAGGGGGCCTACGAGCAGTACTTC. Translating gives CASSFQGAYEQYF.

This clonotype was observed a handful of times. The CDR3 coding sequence is TGTGCCAGCAGCCCCGACAGGGGGCTAGGACAGCCCCAGCATTTT. Its protein is CASSPDRGLGQPQHF. V and J are TRBV12-3 or TRBV12-4 and TRBJ1-5; 10 nucleotides line up with TRBD1. The CDR3 spans 15 residues. V shed 6 bases and J 7 bases; nucleotides not matched to a gene: 9.

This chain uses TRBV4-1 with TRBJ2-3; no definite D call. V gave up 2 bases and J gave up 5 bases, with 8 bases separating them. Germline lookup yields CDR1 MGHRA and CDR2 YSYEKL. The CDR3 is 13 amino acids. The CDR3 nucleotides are TGCGCCAGCAGCCAAAACTCGCGAGATACGCAGTATTTT. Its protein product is CASSQNSRDTQYF.

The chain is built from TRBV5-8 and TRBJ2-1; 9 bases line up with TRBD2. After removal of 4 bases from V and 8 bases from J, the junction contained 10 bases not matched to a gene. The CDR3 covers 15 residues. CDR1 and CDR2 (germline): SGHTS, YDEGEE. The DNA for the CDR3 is TGTGCCAGCAGCCCGGTGGTAGCGGGAGACGATGAGCAGTTCTTC. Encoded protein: CASSPVVAGDDEQFF.

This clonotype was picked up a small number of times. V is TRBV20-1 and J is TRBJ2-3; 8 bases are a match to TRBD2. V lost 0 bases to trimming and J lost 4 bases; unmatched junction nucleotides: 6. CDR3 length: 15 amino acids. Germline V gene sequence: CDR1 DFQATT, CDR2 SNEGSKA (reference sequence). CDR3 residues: CSARDKGLGPDTQYF. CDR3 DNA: TGCAGTGCTAGAGATAAGGGACTAGGACCAGATACGCAGTATTTT.

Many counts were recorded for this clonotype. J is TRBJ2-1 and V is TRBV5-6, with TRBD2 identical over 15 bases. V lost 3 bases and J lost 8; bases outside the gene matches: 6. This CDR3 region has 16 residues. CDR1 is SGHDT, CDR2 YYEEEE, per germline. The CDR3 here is CASSWRTSGRADEQFF. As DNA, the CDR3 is TGTGCCAGCAGCTGGCGGACTAGCGGGAGGGCGGATGAGCAGTTCTTC. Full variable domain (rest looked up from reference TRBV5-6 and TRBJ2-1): DAGVTQSPTHLIKTRGQQVTLRCSPKSGHDTVSWYQQALGQGPQFIFQYYEEEERQRGNFPDRFSGHQFPNYSSELNVNALLLGDSALYLCASSWRTSGRADEQFFGPGTRLTVL.

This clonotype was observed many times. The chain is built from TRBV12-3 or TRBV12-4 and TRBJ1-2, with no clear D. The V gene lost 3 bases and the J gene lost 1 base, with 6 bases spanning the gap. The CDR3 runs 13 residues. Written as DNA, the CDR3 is TGTGCCAGCAGTTTTGGCAATAACTATGGCTACACCTTC. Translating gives CASSFGNNYGYTF.

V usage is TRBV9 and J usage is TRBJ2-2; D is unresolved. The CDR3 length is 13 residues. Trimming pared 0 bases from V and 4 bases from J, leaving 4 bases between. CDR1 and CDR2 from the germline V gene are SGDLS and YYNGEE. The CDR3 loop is CASSVGLTGELFF. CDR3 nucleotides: TGTGCCAGCAGCGTAGGACTCACCGGGGAGCTGTTTTTT.

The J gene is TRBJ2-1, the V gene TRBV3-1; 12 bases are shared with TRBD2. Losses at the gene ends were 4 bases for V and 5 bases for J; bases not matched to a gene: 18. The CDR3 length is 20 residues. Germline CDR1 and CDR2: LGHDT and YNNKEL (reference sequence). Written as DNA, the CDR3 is TGTGCCAGCAGCCCGAGGGCTTATCTAGCCGGGACTAGCGGGCACAATGAGCAGTTCTTC. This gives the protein CASSPRAYLAGTSGHNEQFF.

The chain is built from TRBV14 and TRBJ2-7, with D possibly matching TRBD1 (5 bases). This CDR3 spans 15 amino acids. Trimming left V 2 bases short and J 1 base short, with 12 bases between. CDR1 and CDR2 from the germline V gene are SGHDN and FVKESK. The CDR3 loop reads CASSQIVQGSYEQYF. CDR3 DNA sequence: TGTGCCAGCAGCCAAATTGTCCAGGGATCCTACGAGCAGTACTTC.

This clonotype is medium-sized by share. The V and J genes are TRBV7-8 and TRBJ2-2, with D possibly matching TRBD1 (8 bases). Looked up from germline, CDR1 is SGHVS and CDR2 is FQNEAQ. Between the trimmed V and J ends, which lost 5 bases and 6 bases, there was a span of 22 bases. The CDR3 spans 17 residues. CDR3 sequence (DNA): TGTGCCAGCAGCCGGCAGGGGGCAACGGGAGGTGCCGGGGAGCTGTTTTTT. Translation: CASSRQGATGGAGELFF.

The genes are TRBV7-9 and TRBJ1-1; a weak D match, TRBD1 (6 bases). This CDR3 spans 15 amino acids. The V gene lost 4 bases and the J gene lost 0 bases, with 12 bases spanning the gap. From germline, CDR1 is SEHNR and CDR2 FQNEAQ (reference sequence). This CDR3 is CASSSMTGMNTEAFF. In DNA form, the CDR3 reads TGTGCCAGCAGCTCCATGACAGGCATGAACACTGAAGCTTTCTTT.

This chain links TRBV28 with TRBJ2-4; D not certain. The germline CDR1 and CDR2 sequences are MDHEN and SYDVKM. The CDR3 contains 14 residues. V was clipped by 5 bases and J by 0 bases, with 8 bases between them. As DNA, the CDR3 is TGTGCCAGCAGTGAAGACCTAGCCAAAAACATTCAGTACTTC. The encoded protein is CASSEDLAKNIQYF. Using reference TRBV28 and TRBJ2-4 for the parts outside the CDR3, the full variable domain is DVKVTQSSRYLVKRTGEKVFLECVQDMDHENMFWYRQDPGLGLRLIYFSYDVKMKEKGDIPEGYSVSREKKERFSLILESASTNQTSMYLCASSEDLAKNIQYFGAGTRLSVL.

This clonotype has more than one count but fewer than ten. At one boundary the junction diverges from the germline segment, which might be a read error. The CDR3 DNA reads TGCAGTGCAAGAGCGACAGCGGGAGAGGGCACCGGGGAGCTGTTTTTT. Amino acids: CSARATAGEGTGELFF. The chain carries TRBV20-1 and TRBJ2-2; 8 bases agree with TRBD2. Germline V CDR1 and CDR2: DFQATT, SNEGSKA (reference sequence). There are 16 residues in the CDR3.

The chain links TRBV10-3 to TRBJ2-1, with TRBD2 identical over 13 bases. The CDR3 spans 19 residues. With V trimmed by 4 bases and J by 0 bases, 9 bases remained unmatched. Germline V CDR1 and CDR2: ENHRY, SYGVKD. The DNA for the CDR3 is TGTGCCATCAGTGGGACTAGCGGGAGCCCAACCCGCTCCTACAATGAGCAGTTCTTC. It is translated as CAISGTSGSPTRSYNEQFF.

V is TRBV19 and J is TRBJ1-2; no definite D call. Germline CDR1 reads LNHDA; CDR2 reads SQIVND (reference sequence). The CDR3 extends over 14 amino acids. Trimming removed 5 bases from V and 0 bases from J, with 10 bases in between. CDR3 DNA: TGTGCCAGTAGTCGAACAGCCACTAACTATGGCTACACCTTC. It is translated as CASSRTATNYGYTF.

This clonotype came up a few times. The CDR3 coding sequence is TGTGCCATCAGTGTTCAGTTCACTAGCACAGATACGCAGTATTTT. This gives the protein CAISVQFTSTDTQYF. The rearrangement links TRBV10-3 to TRBJ2-3, with unresolved D. Between the trimmed V and J ends, which lost 4 bases and 0 bases, there was a span of 11 bases. The CDR3 has 15 residues. CDR1 ENHRY and CDR2 SYGVKD come from the germline V gene.

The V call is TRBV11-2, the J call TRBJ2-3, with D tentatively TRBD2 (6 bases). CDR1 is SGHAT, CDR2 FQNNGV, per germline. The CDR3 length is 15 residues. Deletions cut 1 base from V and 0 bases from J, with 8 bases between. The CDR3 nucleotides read TGTGCCAGCAGCTTAGCGCGGGGTAGCACAGATACGCAGTATTTT. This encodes CASSLARGSTDTQYF.

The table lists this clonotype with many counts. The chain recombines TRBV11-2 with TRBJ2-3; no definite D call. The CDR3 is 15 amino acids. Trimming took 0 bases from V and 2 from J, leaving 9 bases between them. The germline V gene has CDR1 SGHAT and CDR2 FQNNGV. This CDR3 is CASSLDKGPTDTQYF. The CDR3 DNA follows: TGTGCCAGCAGCTTAGATAAAGGTCCCACAGATACGCAGTATTTT.

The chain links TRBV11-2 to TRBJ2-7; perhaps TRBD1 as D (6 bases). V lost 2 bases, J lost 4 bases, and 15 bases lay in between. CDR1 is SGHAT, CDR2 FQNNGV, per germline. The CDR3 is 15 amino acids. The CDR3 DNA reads TGTGCCAGCAGCTTAATGGGGGCGTCTGGATACGAGCAGTACTTC. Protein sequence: CASSLMGASGYEQYF.

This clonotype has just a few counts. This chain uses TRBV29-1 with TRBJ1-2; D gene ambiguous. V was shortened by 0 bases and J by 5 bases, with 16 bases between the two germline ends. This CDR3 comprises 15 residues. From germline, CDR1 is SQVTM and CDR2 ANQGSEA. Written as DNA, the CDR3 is TGCAGCGTTGAAGACCCACCCCCGGGAGCTTATGGCTACACCTTC. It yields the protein CSVEDPPPGAYGYTF.

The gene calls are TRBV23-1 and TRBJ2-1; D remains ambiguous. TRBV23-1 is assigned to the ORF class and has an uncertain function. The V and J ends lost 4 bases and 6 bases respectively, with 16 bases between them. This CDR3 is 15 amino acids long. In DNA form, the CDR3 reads TGCGCCAGCAGTCCAGGCCTACCTGGCGCCAATGAGCAGTTCTTC. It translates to CASSPGLPGANEQFF.

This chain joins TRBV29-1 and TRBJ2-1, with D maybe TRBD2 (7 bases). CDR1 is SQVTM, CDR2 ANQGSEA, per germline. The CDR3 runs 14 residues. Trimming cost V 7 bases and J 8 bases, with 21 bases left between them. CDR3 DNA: TGCAGCGCACCATGGGGGGGCCGGGGCGATGAGCAGTTCTTC. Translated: CSAPWGGRGDEQFF.

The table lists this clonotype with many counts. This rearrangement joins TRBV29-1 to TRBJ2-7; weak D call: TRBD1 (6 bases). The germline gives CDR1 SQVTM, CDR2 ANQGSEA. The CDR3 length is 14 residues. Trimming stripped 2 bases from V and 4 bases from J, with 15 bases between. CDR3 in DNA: TGCAGCGTTGAAAATAAGGGACATCCATACGAGCAGTACTTC. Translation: CSVENKGHPYEQYF.